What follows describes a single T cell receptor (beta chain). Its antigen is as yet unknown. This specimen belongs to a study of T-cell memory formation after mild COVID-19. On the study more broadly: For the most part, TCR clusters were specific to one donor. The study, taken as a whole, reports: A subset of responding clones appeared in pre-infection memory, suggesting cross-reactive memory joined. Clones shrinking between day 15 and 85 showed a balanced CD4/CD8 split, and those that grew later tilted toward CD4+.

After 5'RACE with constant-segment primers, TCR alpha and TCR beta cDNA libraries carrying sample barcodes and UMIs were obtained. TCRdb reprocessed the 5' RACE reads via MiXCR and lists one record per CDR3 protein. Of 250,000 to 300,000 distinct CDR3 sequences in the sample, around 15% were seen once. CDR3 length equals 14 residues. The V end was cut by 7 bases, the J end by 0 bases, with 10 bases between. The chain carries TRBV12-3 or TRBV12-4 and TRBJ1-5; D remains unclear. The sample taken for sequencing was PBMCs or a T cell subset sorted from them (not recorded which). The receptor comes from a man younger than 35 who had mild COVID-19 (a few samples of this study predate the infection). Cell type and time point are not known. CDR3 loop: CASTRTNSNQPQHF. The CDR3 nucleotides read TGTGCCAGCACCCGGACTAATAGCAATCAGCCCCAGCATTTT.